These T cell receptor beta chains were read from a single sample in a study of cytomegalovirus exposure and HLA in healthy donors. The method was immunoSEQ multiplex PCR; TCRdb's version includes in-frame clones alone and lacks a portion of them. The sample carries over 200,000 clones, around 90% recorded once. Sample: PBMCs. The receptors come from a woman between 18 and 29 years old in good health and CMV-seropositive. The CDR3 runs from the conserved cysteine through the conserved F or W. D genes are given only for firm matches. The listing skips clone size in some rows; elsewhere it reads once, few, many or a size class.

j_gene: TRBJ2-7
v_gene: TRBV4-1
abundance: .
d_gene: TRBD1
CDR3aa: CASSQEGTGATYEQYF
CDR3nt: TGCGCCAGCAGCCAAGAAGGGACAGGCGCCACCTACGAGCAGTACTTC

j_gene: TRBJ2-1
v_gene: TRBV10-1
abundance: .
d_gene: TRBD2
CDR3aa: CASSESTSGSYEQFF
CDR3nt: TGCGCCAGCAGTGAGTCGACTAGCGGGAGCTATGAGCAGTTCTTC

j_gene: TRBJ2-3
v_gene: TRBV5-5
abundance: .
d_gene: .
CDR3aa: CASSSRAGDRTDTQYF
CDR3nt: TGTGCCAGCAGCTCCCGGGCAGGGGATCGCACAGATACGCAGTATTTT

j_gene: TRBJ2-7
v_gene: TRBV4-1
abundance: .
d_gene: TRBD2
CDR3aa: CASSQVAGGSYEQYF
CDR3nt: TGCGCCAGCAGCCAAGTAGCGGGAGGCTCCTACGAGCAGTACTTC

j_gene: TRBJ2-7
v_gene: TRBV27
abundance: .
d_gene: TRBD1
CDR3aa: CASSSLDRFNPYEQYF
CDR3nt: TGTGCCAGCAGTTCTCTGGACAGGTTCAACCCCTACGAGCAGTACTTC

j_gene: TRBJ2-7
v_gene: TRBV21-1
abundance: .
d_gene: .
CDR3aa: CASRRTSGNDEQYF
CDR3nt: TGTGCCAGCAGGCGGACTAGCGGGAATGACGAGCAGTACTTC

j_gene: TRBJ1-1
v_gene: TRBV7-8
abundance: .
d_gene: .
CDR3aa: CASSFLSTEAFF
CDR3nt: TGTGCCAGCAGCTTCCTGTCCACTGAAGCTTTCTTT

j_gene: TRBJ2-1
v_gene: TRBV29-1
abundance: .
d_gene: TRBD2
CDR3aa: CSVILAGAYNEQFF
CDR3nt: TGCAGCGTGATACTAGCGGGAGCCTACAATGAGCAGTTCTTC

j_gene: TRBJ2-7
v_gene: TRBV28
abundance: .
d_gene: TRBD2
CDR3aa: CASSRGRMREGSPYEQYF
CDR3nt: TGTGCCAGCAGTCGCGGGCGGATGCGGGAGGGATCCCCCTACGAGCAGTACTTC

j_gene: TRBJ1-1
v_gene: TRBV2
abundance: .
d_gene: .
CDR3aa: CASGKQDLNTEAFF
CDR3nt: TGTGCCAGCGGAAAACAGGACCTGAACACTGAAGCTTTCTTT

j_gene: TRBJ1-1
v_gene: TRBV5-1
abundance: .
d_gene: .
CDR3aa: CASSLVGSMNTEAFF
CDR3nt: TGCGCCAGCAGCTTGGTGGGCAGCATGAACACTGAAGCTTTCTTT

j_gene: TRBJ2-3
v_gene: TRBV5-6
abundance: .
d_gene: .
CDR3aa: CASSSQYRERTDTQYF
CDR3nt: TGTGCCAGCAGCTCCCAATACCGGGAACGCACAGATACGCAGTATTTT

j_gene: TRBJ2-1
v_gene: TRBV12-5
abundance: .
d_gene: .
CDR3aa: CASGPDTPSYNEQFF
CDR3nt: TGTGCTAGTGGCCCTGATACTCCGTCCTACAATGAGCAGTTCTTC

j_gene: TRBJ2-5
v_gene: TRBV28
abundance: .
d_gene: TRBD2
CDR3aa: CASTPQGDSGRETQYF
CDR3nt: TGTGCCAGCACCCCCCAAGGGGATAGCGGGAGGGAGACCCAGTACTTC

j_gene: TRBJ2-3
v_gene: TRBV27
abundance: .
d_gene: .
CDR3aa: CASSLRRPTDTQYF
CDR3nt: TGTGCCAGCAGTTTAAGGCGGCCCACAGATACGCAGTATTTT

j_gene: TRBJ2-3
v_gene: TRBV28
abundance: .
d_gene: TRBD2
CDR3aa: CASRGGYTDTQYF
CDR3nt: TGTGCCAGCAGGGGGGGGTACACAGATACGCAGTATTTT

j_gene: TRBJ2-6
v_gene: TRBV9
abundance: .
d_gene: TRBD2
CDR3aa: CASSVEIAGHSGANVLTF
CDR3nt: TGTGCCAGCAGCGTAGAGATAGCGGGCCACTCTGGGGCCAACGTCCTGACTTTC

j_gene: TRBJ2-1
v_gene: TRBV4-2
abundance: .
d_gene: .
CDR3aa: CASSQFTGLRYPNEQFF
CDR3nt: TGTGCCAGCAGCCAGTTCACGGGACTTCGCTACCCCAATGAGCAGTTCTTC

j_gene: TRBJ2-1
v_gene: TRBV9
abundance: .
d_gene: .
CDR3aa: CASSATSDWARGEQFF
CDR3nt: TGTGCCAGCAGCGCGACCTCGGACTGGGCTAGAGGGGAGCAGTTCTTC

j_gene: TRBJ2-7
v_gene: TRBV5-4
abundance: .
d_gene: TRBD2
CDR3aa: CASSPSGRAKYEQYF
CDR3nt: TGTGCCAGCAGTCCGAGCGGGAGGGCTAAGTACGAGCAGTACTTC

j_gene: TRBJ1-2
v_gene: TRBV7-9
abundance: .
d_gene: TRBD1
CDR3aa: CASSLEGTGWPYTF
CDR3nt: TGTGCCAGCAGCTTAGAAGGGACAGGGTGGCCCTACACCTTC

j_gene: TRBJ2-5
v_gene: TRBV28
abundance: .
d_gene: TRBD2
CDR3aa: CASSLGGRLEETQYF
CDR3nt: TGTGCCAGCAGTCTGGGCGGGAGGCTTGAGGAGACCCAGTACTTC

j_gene: TRBJ2-7
v_gene: TRBV4-2
abundance: few
d_gene: TRBD2
CDR3aa: CASSQELAGSYEQYF
CDR3nt: TGTGCCAGCAGCCAAGAACTAGCGGGGTCCTACGAGCAGTACTTC

j_gene: TRBJ2-7
v_gene: TRBV19
abundance: .
d_gene: TRBD2
CDR3aa: CASSGTSGESSYEQYF
CDR3nt: TGTGCCAGTTCCGGGACTAGCGGGGAAAGCTCCTACGAGCAGTACTTC

j_gene: TRBJ2-7
v_gene: TRBV28
abundance: .
d_gene: TRBD1
CDR3aa: CASSLGGTGGEQYF
CDR3nt: TGTGCCAGCAGTCTCGGGGGGACAGGGGGCGAGCAGTACTTC

j_gene: TRBJ2-3
v_gene: TRBV27
abundance: .
d_gene: .
CDR3aa: CASSLSNWFTSTDTQYF
CDR3nt: TGTGCCAGCAGTTTATCGAACTGGTTTACTAGCACAGATACGCAGTATTTT

j_gene: TRBJ2-5
v_gene: TRBV28
abundance: .
d_gene: TRBD1
CDR3aa: CASSPQGALETQYF
CDR3nt: TGTGCCAGCAGCCCTCAGGGGGCGCTGGAGACCCAGTACTTC

j_gene: TRBJ2-1
v_gene: TRBV6-1
abundance: .
d_gene: .
CDR3aa: CASSAQYRETSYNEQFF
CDR3nt: TGTGCCAGCAGTGCCCAATACAGGGAGACCTCCTACAATGAGCAGTTCTTC

j_gene: TRBJ2-5
v_gene: TRBV5-6
abundance: once
d_gene: TRBD2
CDR3aa: CASNIGGGAQYF
CDR3nt: TGTGCCAGCAACATCGGGGGAGGGGCCCAGTACTTC

j_gene: TRBJ1-1
v_gene: TRBV6-5
abundance: .
d_gene: .
CDR3aa: CASSYSYQGNTEAFF
CDR3nt: TGTGCCAGCAGTTACTCGTATCAGGGGAACACTGAAGCTTTCTTT

j_gene: TRBJ2-2
v_gene: TRBV27
abundance: once
d_gene: .
CDR3aa: CASSSGGELFF
CDR3nt: TGTGCCAGCAGTTCGGGAGGGGAGCTGTTTTTT

j_gene: TRBJ2-1
v_gene: TRBV30
abundance: .
d_gene: .
CDR3aa: CAWSIQRPYNEQFF
CDR3nt: TGTGCCTGGAGTATCCAGCGACCCTACAATGAGCAGTTCTTC

j_gene: TRBJ1-5
v_gene: TRBV7-2
abundance: once
d_gene: .
CDR3aa: CASSSPTGNQPQHF
CDR3nt: TGTGCCAGCAGCTCTCCGACAGGCAATCAGCCCCAGCATTTT

j_gene: TRBJ2-7
v_gene: TRBV29-1
abundance: .
d_gene: .
CDR3aa: CSVKLSYEQYF
CDR3nt: TGCAGCGTAAAGCTCTCCTACGAGCAGTACTTC

j_gene: TRBJ1-4
v_gene: TRBV18
abundance: .
d_gene: TRBD1
CDR3aa: CASSATGTGNEKLFF
CDR3nt: TGTGCCAGCTCAGCTACCGGGACAGGGAATGAAAAACTGTTTTTT

j_gene: TRBJ2-3
v_gene: TRBV5-6
abundance: once
d_gene: TRBD2
CDR3aa: CASSLVRTRSTDTQYF
CDR3nt: TGTGCCAGCAGCTTGGTTCGGACTAGGAGCACAGATACGCAGTATTTT

j_gene: TRBJ1-5
v_gene: TRBV19
abundance: .
d_gene: .
CDR3aa: CASSKVGTASIAQHF
CDR3nt: TGTGCCAGTAGTAAGGTTGGTACAGCATCGATTGCCCAGCATTTT

j_gene: TRBJ2-7
v_gene: TRBV5-6
abundance: .
d_gene: .
CDR3aa: CASSPGLDAYEQYF
CDR3nt: TGTGCCAGCAGCCCCGGACTTGACGCCTACGAGCAGTACTTC

j_gene: TRBJ1-3
v_gene: TRBV7-3
abundance: .
d_gene: .
CDR3aa: CASSPAGSGNTIYF
CDR3nt: TGTGCCAGCAGCCCCGCCGGGTCTGGAAACACCATATATTTT

j_gene: TRBJ1-1
v_gene: TRBV5-1
abundance: .
d_gene: .
CDR3aa: CASSLRGVSNTEAFF
CDR3nt: TGCGCCAGCAGCTTGCGCGGGGTATCAAACACTGAAGCTTTCTTT

j_gene: TRBJ1-2
v_gene: TRBV9
abundance: .
d_gene: .
CDR3aa: CASSVQGRASYGYTF
CDR3nt: TGTGCCAGCAGCGTCCAGGGGAGGGCCTCCTATGGCTACACCTTC

j_gene: TRBJ1-2
v_gene: TRBV28
abundance: once
d_gene: .
CDR3aa: CASSSDGLFGGYTF
CDR3nt: TGTGCCAGCAGTTCCGACGGTCTGTTCGGGGGCTACACCTTC

j_gene: TRBJ1-4
v_gene: TRBV27
abundance: .
d_gene: TRBD1
CDR3aa: CASSSDRGEEKLFF
CDR3nt: TGTGCCAGCAGTTCAGACAGGGGGGAAGAAAAACTGTTTTTT

j_gene: TRBJ1-1
v_gene: TRBV10-3
abundance: .
d_gene: .
CDR3aa: CAISESGSPGFF
CDR3nt: TGTGCCATCAGTGAGTCGGGCAGCCCCGGTTTCTTT

j_gene: TRBJ2-7
v_gene: TRBV15
abundance: .
d_gene: .
CDR3aa: CATSIGTSNYEQYF
CDR3nt: TGTGCCACCAGCATCGGGACAAGTAACTACGAGCAGTACTTC

j_gene: TRBJ2-7
v_gene: TRBV4-1
abundance: .
d_gene: .
CDR3aa: CASSRGGGGEQYF
CDR3nt: TGCGCCAGCAGCCGAGGGGGGGGAGGCGAGCAGTACTTC

j_gene: TRBJ1-4
v_gene: TRBV29-1
abundance: .
d_gene: .
CDR3aa: CSVRYTDNEKLFF
CDR3nt: TGCAGCGTGCGGTACACGGATAATGAAAAACTGTTTTTT

j_gene: TRBJ2-6
v_gene: TRBV28
abundance: .
d_gene: .
CDR3aa: CASRPTGSGANVLTF
CDR3nt: TGTGCCAGCAGACCTACCGGGTCTGGGGCCAACGTCCTGACTTTC

j_gene: TRBJ1-2
v_gene: TRBV5-1
abundance: .
d_gene: .
CDR3aa: CASSFSGSHGYTF
CDR3nt: TGCGCCAGCAGCTTTTCCGGGTCCCATGGCTACACCTTC

j_gene: TRBJ2-1
v_gene: TRBV5-1
abundance: .
d_gene: TRBD2
CDR3aa: CASSLGSGRYAEQFF
CDR3nt: TGCGCCAGCAGTTTGGGAAGCGGGAGGTACGCTGAGCAGTTCTTC

j_gene: TRBJ2-1
v_gene: TRBV29-1
abundance: .
d_gene: .
CDR3aa: CSVERGYSGSYNEQFF
CDR3nt: TGCAGCGTTGAGAGGGGGTACTCGGGCTCCTACAATGAGCAGTTCTTC

j_gene: TRBJ1-2
v_gene: TRBV28
abundance: .
d_gene: TRBD1
CDR3aa: CASSNRAGGNYGYTF
CDR3nt: TGTGCCAGCAGTAATCGGGCAGGGGGGAACTATGGCTACACCTTC

j_gene: TRBJ2-7
v_gene: TRBV28
abundance: .
d_gene: .
CDR3aa: CASSITGTRTYEQYF
CDR3nt: TGTGCCAGCAGCATCACCGGGACACGCACCTACGAGCAGTACTTC

j_gene: TRBJ2-7
v_gene: TRBV6-1
abundance: .
d_gene: .
CDR3aa: CASSEFVGAGYEQYF
CDR3nt: TGTGCCAGCAGTGAATTTGTGGGGGCCGGCTACGAGCAGTACTTC

j_gene: TRBJ1-5
v_gene: TRBV27
abundance: .
d_gene: .
CDR3aa: CASRPGSALGSAQHF
CDR3nt: TGTGCCAGCAGGCCCGGGTCGGCCCTAGGATCAGCCCAGCATTTT

j_gene: TRBJ1-5
v_gene: TRBV11-2
abundance: .
d_gene: TRBD1
CDR3aa: CASSSSPTGASNQPQHF
CDR3nt: TGTGCCAGCAGCTCCAGCCCTACAGGGGCGAGCAATCAGCCCCAGCATTTT

j_gene: TRBJ2-5
v_gene: TRBV5-1
abundance: .
d_gene: TRBD1
CDR3aa: CASSDSGQGQWETQYF
CDR3nt: TGCGCCAGCAGCGACTCCGGACAGGGTCAATGGGAGACCCAGTACTTC

j_gene: TRBJ2-7
v_gene: TRBV18
abundance: once
d_gene: TRBD1
CDR3aa: CASSPGTGLHEQYF
CDR3nt: TGTGCCAGCTCACCAGGGACAGGGCTACACGAGCAGTACTTC

j_gene: TRBJ2-1
v_gene: TRBV4-1
abundance: .
d_gene: .
CDR3aa: CASSLKSAHSEQFF
CDR3nt: TGCGCCAGCAGCCTAAAGAGCGCTCATAGTGAGCAGTTCTTC

j_gene: TRBJ2-2
v_gene: TRBV5-1
abundance: .
d_gene: .
CDR3aa: CASSLVRVPGELFF
CDR3nt: TGCGCCAGCAGCTTGGTTCGGGTACCCGGGGAGCTGTTTTTT